The clone carrying this T cell receptor (beta chain) has just a few counts. Per germline, CDR1 MNHEY and CDR2 SMNVEV (reference sequence). There are 14 residues in the CDR3. V was shortened by 5 bases and J by 2 bases, with 11 bases between the two germline ends. This specimen comes from a study of cytomegalovirus exposure and HLA in healthy donors. The PCR ran on 60 Vbeta and 13 Jbeta primers. Libraries were prepared by immunoSEQ multiplex PCR; TCRdb keeps only in-frame clonotypes and omits some of them. The profile shows about 160,000 clones, over 70% of them singletons. The sequence was obtained from a man aged 18 to 29 in good health and CMV-seropositive. Material: PBMCs. The rearrangement uses TRBV27 and TRBJ2-3; D unresolved. The CDR3 nucleotides read TGTGCCAGCAGTCTCCTTCCCGTCACAGATACGCAGTATTTT. Protein product: CASSLLPVTDTQYF.